This section outlines one T cell receptor (beta chain) sequence together with its context. The antigen is unknown. V lost 0 bases and J lost 8, with 17 bases in between. Germline loops: CDR1 SGHRS, CDR2 YFSETQ. This CDR3 region has 15 residues. This sample was taken from a study of vaccination and CD4 T cells after COVID-19. Study as a whole: Convalescent donors: six male, four female; seven Caucasian, two Asian, one multiracial, two Hispanic. For post-vaccine samples, collection took place a median around 73 days after dose two, ranging from 14 to 241. The study's findings and limits: Counts of SARS-CoV-2-reactive clonotypes had a median that went from roughly 21 to 40, a nonsignificant change.

The Oncomine TCR Beta short-read assay was applied to DNA of cultured CD4+ T cells. TCRdb ran MiXCR on the PCR reads and lists one entry per CDR3 protein. This sample has 25,000 to 30,000 distinct CDR3 sequences, with roughly 57% found just once. As to treatment: roughly 10-day PBMC culture with coronavirus spike peptide pools or control peptides (ViraFEST assay). ViraFEST used peptide pools to expand antigen-specific T cells, then sequenced TCRs. The receptor was derived from a human donor who received a COVID-19 vaccine. Sequenced material: CD4+ T cells from blood, cultured in vitro, taken after SARS-CoV-2 vaccination. The genes are TRBV5-1 and TRBJ1-2; D not certain. The DNA for the CDR3 is TGCGCCAGCAGCTTGGAGGGCAGTACGACGGGGGGCTACACCTTC. It specifies CASSLEGSTTGGYTF.